The 12 T cell receptor beta chains below all came from one sample that was sequenced in a study of blood T cell repertoires in COVID-19. Repertoires were generated with immunoSEQ multiplex PCR, while TCRdb's copy carries only in-frame clones and drops some. Altogether approximately 190,000 clones are present, about nine tenths being singletons, with the ten largest covering approximately 0.5%. The material sequenced was peripheral blood. The receptors shown here come from a man aged 45-65 years with acute or convalescent COVID-19.

This clone was detected once. V is TRBV11-2 and J is TRBJ2-1; D not certain. CDR1 and CDR2 (germline): SGHAT, FQNNGV. The CDR3 extends over 12 amino acids. V gave up 3 bases and J gave up 5 bases, with 5 bases separating them. CDR3 protein: CASSLRHNEQFF. CDR3 nucleotides: TGTGCCAGCAGCTTGCGGCACAATGAGCAGTTCTTC. Combining the CDR3 with reference TRBV11-2 and TRBJ2-1 gives the whole variable domain EAGVAQSPRYKIIEKRQSVAFWCNPISGHATLYWYQQILGQGPKLLIQFQNNGVVDDSQLPKDRFSAERLKGVDSTLKIQPAKLEDSAVYLCASSLRHNEQFFGPGTRLTVL.

The gene calls are TRBV4-1 and TRBJ2-1; 7 bases are shared with TRBD2. This CDR3 has 15 residues. Per the germline V gene, CDR1 is MGHRA and CDR2 is YSYEKL. V lost 0 bases to trimming and J lost 7 bases; unmatched junction nucleotides: 6. The CDR3, as DNA: TGCGCCAGCAGCCAAGAGGGAGCGGGAAGGAATGAGCAGTTCTTC. Amino acids: CASSQEGAGRNEQFF.

The V and J genes are TRBV28 and TRBJ1-5; 7 bases fit TRBD1. The germline CDR1 and CDR2 sequences are MDHEN and SYDVKM. The V gene end was trimmed by 3 bases and the J gene end by 4 bases; junction bases not matched to a gene: 3. This CDR3 region has 14 residues. The CDR3 here is CASSFPQGNQPQHF. CDR3 coding DNA: TGTGCCAGCAGTTTTCCACAGGGGAATCAGCCCCAGCATTTT.

The chain joins TRBV28 to TRBJ1-5; D is ambiguous. The CDR3 totals 12 residues. Germline V lookup: CDR1 MDHEN, CDR2 SYDVKM. V shed 7 bases and J shed 1 base, with 5 bases lying between them. The DNA of the CDR3 is TGTGCCAGCACGGTCAGCAATCAGCCCCAGCATTTT. Translation gives CASTVSNQPQHF.

This sequence joins TRBV29-1 and TRBJ1-1, with 8 bases matching TRBD1. J gave up 7 bases and V 5 bases, and 12 bases lay outside the gene matches. The CDR3 is made up of 14 amino acids. CDR1 is SQVTM, CDR2 ANQGSEA, per germline. CDR3 protein: CSVSIQGEGGEAFF. CDR3 DNA: TGCAGCGTTTCAATACAGGGGGAAGGGGGTGAAGCTTTCTTT. Combining the CDR3 with reference TRBV29-1 and TRBJ1-1 gives the whole variable domain SAVISQKPSRDICQRGTSLTIQCQVDSQVTMMFWYRQQPGQSLTLIATANQGSEATYESGFVIDKFPISRPNLTFSTLTVSNMSPEDSSIYLCSVSIQGEGGEAFFGQGTRLTVV.

V and J are TRBV18 and TRBJ2-2, with 7 bases lining up with TRBD1. V lost 1 base, J lost 0 bases, and 2 bases stayed unmatched. In germline, CDR1 is KGHSH, CDR2 LQKENI. This CDR3 is built from 16 residues. For the CDR3, the DNA is TGTGCCAGCTCACCACAAGGGGGCTCGAACACCGGGGAGCTGTTTTTT. Its protein product is CASSPQGGSNTGELFF.

This rearrangement joins TRBV27 to TRBJ2-7; D is unresolved. The V end was cut by 2 bases, the J end by 2 bases, with 10 bases between. CDR3 length equals 14 residues. Germline-derived CDR1 and CDR2 are MNHEY and SMNVEV (reference sequence). For the CDR3, the DNA is TGTGCCAGCAGTTTACAGGTTCCCCCCTACGAGCAGTACTTC. It is translated as CASSLQVPPYEQYF.

At least ten counts were recorded for this clone. The chain couples TRBV27 to TRBJ2-7; 10 bases match TRBD1. CDR3 length: 16 residues. Per germline, CDR1 MNHEY and CDR2 SMNVEV (reference sequence). V was clipped by 4 bases and J by 5 bases; unmatched bases: 11. CDR3: CASSSWGGTGANEQYF. DNA for the CDR3: TGTGCCAGCAGTTCCTGGGGCGGGACAGGGGCCAACGAGCAGTACTTC.

This chain links TRBV6-1 with TRBJ2-7, with 9 positions matching TRBD2. Germline CDR1 MNHNS, CDR2 SASEGT. The CDR3 has 18 residues. With V trimmed by 1 base and J by 2 bases, 12 bases remained unmatched. In DNA, the CDR3 is TGTGCCAGCAGTGAAGGTAGGACAGGACTAGCGAGCCCCTACGAGCAGTACTTC. This codes for CASSEGRTGLASPYEQYF.

This chain connects TRBV2 to TRBJ1-2, with no clear D. Per the germline V gene, CDR1 is SNHLY and CDR2 is FYNNEI. Trimming left V 4 bases short and J 3 bases short, with 6 bases between. The CDR3 totals 12 residues. The CDR3 DNA is TGTGCCAGCAGTGGGCCAGACTATGGCTACACCTTC. Translated: CASSGPDYGYTF.

This clone appeared a single time. This chain uses TRBV7-9 with TRBJ2-1, with 9 bases aligning to TRBD1. Unmatched junction bases numbered 16, after V lost 4 bases and J lost 12 bases. CDR3 size: 16 residues. The germline CDR1 and CDR2 sequences are SEHNR and FQNEAQ (reference sequence). In nucleotides, the CDR3 is TGTGCCAGCAGCTCGACCCGGACAGGGGTAATGAAAGGGCAGTTCTTC. It translates to CASSSTRTGVMKGQFF.

This clone came up once. The chain links TRBV27 to TRBJ1-6, with D possibly TRBD1 on 5 matching bases. The CDR3 spans 16 residues. V gave up 5 bases and J gave up 0 bases, with 11 bases separating them. Germline assignment: CDR1 MNHEY and CDR2 SMNVEV (reference sequence). CDR3 sequence (DNA): TGTGCCAGCAGTCACAAGACAGACTCCTATAATTCACCCCTCCACTTT. This sequence encodes CASSHKTDSYNSPLHF.